The rows below give T cell receptor beta chains drawn from one sample of a study of T cell repertoires in aging, cancer and after chemotherapy. TCRdb fed the multiplex PCR reads into MiXCR, producing one record per CDR3 protein. The sample holds 6,000 to 8,500 distinct CDR3 sequences, roughly 23% seen once. Sequencing input: blood. The receptors stem from a human donor with a blood cancer. Each CDR3 is given with its conserved first and last residue. Each record gives: V gene, J gene, clone size, CDR3 protein. Size values are once, few and many counts, or a class for expanded clones, and some rows have none.

>TRBV2|TRBJ1-2|NA
CASSEASFGYTF
>TRBV6-5|TRBJ2-5|few
CASRKSGTGKETQYF
>TRBV4-2|TRBJ1-1|NA
CASSHHRGDTEAFF
>TRBV7-6|TRBJ2-2|few
CASSLRLGTGELFF
>TRBV7-9|TRBJ1-3|few
CASSLVFGQVGNTIYF
>TRBV27|TRBJ2-7|medium-sized
CASSPGLAGGPSYEQYF
>TRBV28|TRBJ1-2|NA
CASSLWPTPDYGYTF
>TRBV11-1|TRBJ2-7|NA
CASSSGLAGPYEQYF
>TRBV6-2/TRBV6-3|TRBJ2-1|few
CASSYSPSGGLYNEQFF
>TRBV5-4|TRBJ2-5|medium-sized
CASSSGQQETQYF
>TRBV28|TRBJ2-5|NA
CASSWRSWTSDQETQYF
>TRBV27|TRBJ1-1|NA
CASTLTGAGVTEAFF
>TRBV20-1|TRBJ2-7|NA
CSARGFSSGTVTSYEQYF
>TRBV19|TRBJ1-5|medium-sized
CASSTRRHPSNQPQHF
>TRBV14|TRBJ1-1|NA
CASSAFSFGATEAFF
>TRBV6-1|TRBJ2-3|medium-sized
CASSLQGADTQYF
>TRBV10-3|TRBJ1-6|medium-sized
CAIKEQGNSPLHF
>TRBV12-3/TRBV12-4|TRBJ2-3|NA
CASRESGRDTDTQYF
>TRBV24-1|TRBJ2-7|NA
CATSDLPPPGQTSKDF
>TRBV28|TRBJ2-1|NA
CASSPPYNEQFF
>TRBV19|TRBJ2-3|medium-sized
CASSMKDTQYF
>TRBV27|TRBJ2-2|medium-sized
CASAIYRGRTGELFF
>TRBV6-5|TRBJ1-2|medium-sized
CASRGVNYGYTF
>TRBV30|TRBJ1-4|NA
CACPGRTSTNEKLFF
>TRBV20-1|TRBJ2-2|NA
CRAPAGVRKDTGELFF
>TRBV6-4|TRBJ2-1|NA
CASSDRQRESHEQFF
>TRBV20-1|TRBJ2-1|few
CSASVGLGGNEQFF
>TRBV30|TRBJ1-1|medium-sized
CAWSMTNTEAFF
>TRBV18|TRBJ2-5|medium-sized
CASSLTDQETQYF
>TRBV5-5|TRBJ1-5|NA
CASSLKSGGDQPQHF
>TRBV30|TRBJ1-6|medium-sized
CAWSTHNSPLHF
>TRBV5-1|TRBJ2-5|NA
CASSFGTVGETQYF
>TRBV6-4|TRBJ1-4|NA
CASSTGQGEKLFF
>TRBV11-1|TRBJ2-5|NA
CASSLASSGGGETQYF
>TRBV12-3/TRBV12-4|TRBJ1-4|medium-sized
CASSLRQIGEKLFF
>TRBV15|TRBJ2-4|medium-sized
CATSRETGWGAKNIQYF
>TRBV6-1|TRBJ1-5|few
CASSRGQGGNQPQHF
>TRBV6-5|TRBJ2-7|medium-sized
CASRHRVSHEQYF
>TRBV20-1|TRBJ2-7|NA
CSAQVLYAYEQYF